A single sample is the source of the 14 T cell receptor beta chains below, sequenced in a study of blood T cell repertoires in COVID-19 (dated by TCRdb to 2018 to 2020). The receptor library was made with the immunoSEQ multiplex PCR assay. TCRdb took this table from immuneACCESS and kept in-frame rearrangements with V and J called. Such tables lack part of the clones; where checked against another copy, unresolved V genes explain under half of the gap, and the rest is unexplained. This sample is represented by some 150,000 clones; about 86% of them were singletons. The biggest ten clones account for about 4.3% of the sample. The sample comprised peripheral blood. All receptors come from a woman between 35 and 50 years old with acute or convalescent COVID-19.

The genes are TRBV7-2 and TRBJ2-7; 8 positions match TRBD2. Trimming at V came to 3 bases and at J to 5 bases, leaving 6 bases not matched to a gene. CDR1 SGHTA and CDR2 FQGNSA come from the germline V gene. The CDR3 is 14 residues long. The CDR3 DNA sequence: TGTGCCAGCAGCTTCGGACTAGCCAGGGACGAGCAGTACTTC. Protein: CASSFGLARDEQYF.

The chain joins TRBV4-1 to TRBJ2-3, with a possible D match to TRBD2 (5 bases). The germline CDR1 and CDR2 sequences are MGHRA and YSYEKL. The V gene lost 2 bases and the J gene lost 4 bases, with 13 bases spanning the gap. The CDR3 contains 15 residues. The CDR3 bases are TGCGCCAGCAGCCAACCCTGGGTGAGGGCAGATACGCAGTATTTT. It codes for CASSQPWVRADTQYF.

This sequence joins TRBV7-3 and TRBJ1-4; TRBD1 aligns across 12 bases. From germline, CDR1 is SGHTA and CDR2 FQGTGA. With 5 bases clipped from V and 7 bases from J, the junction kept 11 bases outside the gene matches. The CDR3 totals 17 residues. The CDR3 nucleotides are TGTGCCAGCAGCGCTCACGAGGGACAGGGGGCAGGTGAAAAACTGTTTTTT. Translation gives CASSAHEGQGAGEKLFF.

This clone was counted between two and nine times. The chain employs TRBV5-4 and TRBJ2-7, with 10 bases aligning to TRBD1. The CDR3 loop spans 15 amino acids. V lost 0 bases to trimming and J lost 4 bases; unmatched junction nucleotides: 4. Germline V gives CDR1 SGHNT, CDR2 YYREEE (reference sequence). CDR3 DNA: TGTGCCAGCAGCTTGGAGGGACAGGGGAGATACGAGCAGTACTTC. Translating gives CASSLEGQGRYEQYF.

This clone was observed a handful of times. The gene calls are TRBV7-9 and TRBJ1-1; 10 positions match TRBD1. The germline CDR1 and CDR2 sequences are SEHNR and FQNEAQ (reference sequence). This CDR3 spans 15 amino acids. The V segment lost 0 bases and the J segment 6 bases; nucleotides outside the gene matches: 4. The CDR3 loop is CASSLARQGAAEAFF. DNA for the CDR3: TGTGCCAGCAGCTTAGCAAGACAGGGGGCCGCTGAAGCTTTCTTT.

V gene TRBV18 combines with J gene TRBJ1-1, with a possible D match to TRBD1 (5 bases). The CDR3 runs to 15 residues. V was trimmed by 0 bases and J by 1 base, leaving 9 bases between them. The germline V gene has CDR1 KGHSH and CDR2 LQKENI. The CDR3 protein is CASSPPQGGNTEAFF. The DNA of the CDR3 is TGTGCCAGCTCACCACCTCAGGGTGGGAACACTGAAGCTTTCTTT. The variable domain in full, with the rest retrieved from reference TRBV18 and TRBJ1-1, is NAGVMQNPRHLVRRRGQEARLRCSPMKGHSHVYWYRQLPEEGLKFMVYLQKENIIDESGMPKERFSAEFPKEGPSILRIQQVVRGDSAAYFCASSPPQGGNTEAFFGQGTRLTVV.

The chain joins TRBV18 to TRBJ1-5; possible D gene TRBD1, 6 bases. V was pared by 3 bases and J by 3 bases, with 12 bases between. CDR1 KGHSH and CDR2 LQKENI come from the germline V gene. The CDR3 length is 15 residues. DNA of the CDR3: TGTGCCAGCTCACCGCTGGGGGACATCAATCAGCCCCAGCATTTT. Translating it yields CASSPLGDINQPQHF.

The V gene is TRBV11-3, the J gene TRBJ2-1; 8 nucleotides match TRBD2. V lost 2 bases, J lost 1 base, and 16 bases stayed unmatched. Germline CDR1 and CDR2: SGHNT and YENEEA. The CDR3 is 20 residues long. CDR3 nucleotide sequence: TGTGCCAGCAGCTTAACTTCGGGGGGGCCTTTTAGAGGATCCTACAATGAGCAGTTCTTC. Its translation: CASSLTSGGPFRGSYNEQFF.

V usage is TRBV18 and J usage is TRBJ1-2; tentatively, D is TRBD1 (5 bases). CDR1 and CDR2 from the germline V gene are KGHSH and LQKENI. Trimming took off 3 bases at V and 3 bases at J, with 17 bases between the two ends. The CDR3 has 16 amino acids. CDR3 sequence reads: CASSPRDRSGDYGYTF. For the CDR3, the DNA is TGTGCCAGCTCACCGAGGGACCGCTCGGGAGACTATGGCTACACCTTC.

This clone was counted between two and nine times. This chain uses TRBV5-4 with TRBJ1-2, with 7 bases fitting TRBD1. Germline trimming cut 0 bases from V and 4 bases from J; bases unmatched to any gene: 9. Germline V gene data show CDR1 as SGHNT and CDR2 as YYREEE (reference sequence). This CDR3 region has 16 residues. The CDR3 sequence: CASSLEGQTVGYGYTF. The CDR3 nucleotides are TGTGCCAGCAGCTTGGAGGGACAGACGGTGGGCTATGGCTACACCTTC.

V and J are TRBV19 and TRBJ2-1; TRBD1 agrees at 9 bases. With 1 base clipped from V and 0 bases from J, the junction kept 13 bases outside the gene matches. Germline CDR1 and CDR2: LNHDA and SQIVND (reference sequence). This CDR3 spans 20 amino acids. The CDR3 is CASSIGVWGQGKSSYNEQFF. The CDR3 nucleotides read TGTGCCAGTAGTATAGGAGTTTGGGGACAGGGCAAGAGCTCCTACAATGAGCAGTTCTTC.

This rearrangement joins TRBV23-1 to TRBJ2-7; no firm D call. TRBV23-1 is identified as an open reading frame with a role that is uncertain. The CDR3 loop spans 14 amino acids. V was shortened by 6 bases and J by 2 bases, with 14 bases between the two germline ends. The DNA of the CDR3 is TGCGCCAGCAGGGTAGCTTACCTAACCTACGAGCAGTACTTC. This encodes CASRVAYLTYEQYF.

The chain employs TRBV29-1 and TRBJ1-1, with D possibly TRBD1 on 5 matching bases. CDR3 length equals 15 residues. Trimming pared 4 bases from V and 1 base from J, leaving 16 bases between. Germline V gene sequence: CDR1 SQVTM, CDR2 ANQGSEA. CDR3 DNA: TGCAGCGTTGTCGGTCGTTCTCAGGGGAACACTGAAGCTTTCTTT. Residues: CSVVGRSQGNTEAFF.

The rearrangement uses TRBV7-2 and TRBJ2-1; tentatively, D is TRBD2 (7 bases). Germline V lookup: CDR1 SGHTA, CDR2 FQGNSA. The length of the CDR3 is 14 residues. Trimming cost V 2 bases and J 6 bases, with 11 bases left between them. The CDR3 bases are TGTGCCAGCAGCTTATTAGGGGGGGGCAATGAGCAGTTCTTC. Protein: CASSLLGGGNEQFF.